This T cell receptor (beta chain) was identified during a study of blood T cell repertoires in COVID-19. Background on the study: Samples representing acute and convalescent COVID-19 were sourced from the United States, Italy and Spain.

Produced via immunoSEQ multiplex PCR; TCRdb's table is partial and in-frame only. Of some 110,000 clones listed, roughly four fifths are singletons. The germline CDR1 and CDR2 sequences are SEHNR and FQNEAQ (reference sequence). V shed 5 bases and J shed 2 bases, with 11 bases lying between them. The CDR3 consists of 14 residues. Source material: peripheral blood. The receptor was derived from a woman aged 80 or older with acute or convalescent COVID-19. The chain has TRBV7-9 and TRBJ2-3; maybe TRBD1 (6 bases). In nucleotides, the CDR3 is TGTGCCAGCAGCCAATGGACAGACACAGATACGCAGTATTTT. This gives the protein CASSQWTDTDTQYF.